One and the same sample provided the 17 T cell receptor beta chains below, sequenced in a study of tumor-infiltrating lymphocytes in primary liver carcinoma (dated by TCRdb to about 2017). Without any cell sorting, total RNA and DNA were co-extracted from around 18-30 mg of bulk tissue using the AllPrep DNA/RNA mini kit. The run used an Illumina HiSeq 2500. TCRbeta-specific cDNA was reverse-transcribed from 500 ng total RNA using a constant-region primer and ProtoScript II reverse transcriptase. TCRbeta libraries were built with three nested multiplex PCR rounds, a slightly modified ARM-PCR procedure. Each of the first two PCR rounds ran for 9 to 11 cycles using multiplex TRBV1-TRBV30 forward primers together with a Cbeta reverse primer. TCRdb reran the public reads through fastp at Q25 and MiXCR, keeping productive beta chains. Entries are consolidated by CDR3 protein sequence, retaining the most common genes and DNA. This sample comprises roughly 50,000 distinct CDR3 sequences, 70% to 80% of them detected only once. Of the sample, around 23% is held by the ten largest clones.

The sequencing input was liver tumor tissue from sampling region 2. The intended sense of this specimen's cell subset or site label: tumor region T2, inferior pole. Source of these receptors: a man aged 35-49 years with primary liver carcinoma and hepatitis B virus infection.

The V call is TRBV5-4, the J call TRBJ2-7; a weak D match, TRBD1 (5 bases). CDR1 and CDR2 (germline): SGHNT, YYREEE (reference sequence). The length of the CDR3 is 14 residues. Trimming shortened V by 0 bases and J by 1 base, and 8 bases separated the two germline ends. In nucleotides, the CDR3 is TGTGCCAGCAGCTTGGGTGACAGTTCCTACGAGCAGTACTTC. Amino acid sequence: CASSLGDSSYEQYF.

This clonotype showed up just once. The chain carries TRBV7-2 and TRBJ2-5; 12 nucleotides align to TRBD2. Trimming cost V 2 bases and J 5 bases; bases outside gene matches: 3. Germline assignment: CDR1 SGHTA and CDR2 FQGNSA. The CDR3 extends over 15 amino acids. The CDR3 DNA is TGTGCCAGCAGCTTACTAGCGGGAGGGCCGGAGACCCAGTACTTC. It encodes CASSLLAGGPETQYF. The full variable domain, in which reference TRBV7-2 and TRBJ2-5 provide the parts outside the CDR3, is GAGVSQSPSNKVTEKGKDVELRCDPISGHTALYWYRQSLGQGLEFLIYFQGNSAPDKSGLPSDRFSAERTGGSVSTLTIQRTQQEDSAVYLCASSLLAGGPETQYFGPGTRLLVL.

V gene TRBV12-3 or TRBV12-4 combines with J gene TRBJ2-1; weak D call: TRBD2 (5 bases). The V end was cut by 0 bases, the J end by 8 bases, with 17 bases between. This CDR3 spans 16 amino acids. As DNA, the CDR3 is TGTGCCAGCAGTTTAGCAGGCAGGCCTAGAGGGTATGAGCAGTTCTTC. Residues: CASSLAGRPRGYEQFF.

This clonotype showed up just once. At one end the junction does not follow the germline gene, possibly because of a read error. The V gene is TRBV6-2 or TRBV6-3, the J gene TRBJ1-2; the D is unclear. Germline loops: CDR1 MNHEY, CDR2 SVGEGT. This CDR3 is 13 amino acids long. CDR3 sequence reads: CASSYDDNYGYTF. The CDR3 DNA is TGTGCCAGCAGTTACGACGATAACTATGGTTACACCTTC.

The chain joins TRBV6-5 to TRBJ1-1; D perhaps matches TRBD1 (5 bases). This CDR3 spans 13 amino acids. Germline V gene sequence: CDR1 MNHEY, CDR2 SVGAGI. The CDR3 DNA reads TGTACCAACAGTTACACGGGGGGCACTGAAGCTTTCTTT. It translates to CTNSYTGGTEAFF.

This clonotype has a single count. At one of its ends the junction is not consistent with the germline gene, which may arise from a read error. The chain has TRBV11-2 and TRBJ2-1; TRBD2 matches at 7 bases. The CDR3 totals 16 residues. Germline V lookup: CDR1 SGHAT, CDR2 FQNNGV. CDR3 nucleotides: TGTGCTAGCAGCTATCGACTAGCAGGAGATTTCAATGAGCAGTTCTTC. It codes for CASSYRLAGDFNEQFF.

Remarks on this clonotype: A junction boundary mismatches the germline segment, possibly from a read error. The chain carries TRBV10-3 and TRBJ2-7; TRBD1 might be the D (6 bases). This CDR3 is built from 13 residues. Germline V gene data show CDR1 as ENHRY and CDR2 as SYGVKD. The CDR3 coding sequence is TGTGCCATCATGAGGACAGAAACTTACGAACAGTACTTC. Amino acids: CAIMRTETYEQYF.

Concerning this clonotype itself: One junction end does not reproduce the germline sequence, and a read error may be involved. The CDR3 DNA reads TGTGCCATCAGCCACCCAGGGGGATGTTACAATGAGCAGTTCTTC. Protein: CAISHPGGCYNEQFF. The rearrangement links TRBV14 to TRBJ2-1; 7 nucleotides match TRBD1. The CDR3 totals 15 residues. Germline V gene lookup returns CDR1 SGHDN and CDR2 FVKESK.

This clonotype was observed a single time. The chain combines TRBV11-2 with TRBJ2-1, with TRBD2 matching 8 bases. This CDR3 region has 16 residues. Trimming took 4 bases from V and 9 from J; bases not matched to a gene: 14. Germline V gene sequence: CDR1 SGHAT, CDR2 FQNNGV. CDR3 sequence: CASSSDIGLAMREQFF. The CDR3 DNA sequence: TGTGCCAGCAGCTCGGACATCGGACTAGCCATGCGTGAGCAGTTCTTC. Full variable domain (rest looked up from reference TRBV11-2 and TRBJ2-1): EAGVAQSPRYKIIEKRQSVAFWCNPISGHATLYWYQQILGQGPKLLIQFQNNGVVDDSQLPKDRFSAERLKGVDSTLKIQPAKLEDSAVYLCASSSDIGLAMREQFFGPGTRLTVL.

As to this clonotype: A much larger clone differs by one base, so this may be a read error. J is TRBJ2-3 and V is TRBV24-1; no clear D. CDR1 KGHDR and CDR2 SFDVKD come from the germline V gene. The CDR3 totals 13 residues. The CDR3 is CSTPPINGDTQYF. The DNA for the CDR3 is TGTTCCACCCCTCCCATCAACGGGGATACGCAGTATTTT.

The chain is built from TRBV2 and TRBJ1-2, with a weak D call TRBD1 (6 bases). Germline V gives CDR1 SNHLY, CDR2 FYNNEI. V was trimmed by 6 bases and J by 5 bases, leaving 19 bases between them. This CDR3 is built from 15 residues. The CDR3 region has the DNA TGTGCCAGCAGCGAGCCCCGGGAGGGGGATTATGGCTACACCTTC. This translates into CASSEPREGDYGYTF.

V gene TRBV6-5 combines with J gene TRBJ2-7, with D possibly TRBD2 on 5 matching bases. The CDR3 is 18 amino acids. V was pared by 4 bases and J by 2 bases, with 24 bases between. Germline-derived CDR1 and CDR2 are MNHEY and SVGAGI. The CDR3 sequence: CASSSSYWRASIPYEQYF. CDR3 coding DNA: TGTGCCAGCAGTTCCTCGTACTGGCGGGCGAGTATCCCCTACGAGCAGTACTTC.

The J gene is TRBJ1-4, the V gene TRBV14, with a tentative D call TRBD1 (5 bases). Germline values: CDR1 SGHDN, CDR2 FVKESK. This CDR3 is 17 amino acids long. The CDR3 DNA sequence: TGTAACAGCAGCCGCTTGTTAGGGAACAGGAACTTTGAAAAACTGTTTTTT. Translating it yields CNSSRLLGNRNFEKLFF.

Of note for this clonotype: Germline is not matched at one junction end, which may reflect a read error. This chain joins TRBV30 and TRBJ1-2; D gene uncertain. The CDR3 is 12 amino acids. From germline, CDR1 is GTSNPN and CDR2 SVGIG (reference sequence). The CDR3 nucleotides read TGTGCCGGCAGCCTAGAATTATATGGTTACACCTTC. Translated: CAGSLELYGYTF.

In this sample, this clonotype is medium-sized (0.01 to 0.1%). The chain uses TRBV6-5 and TRBJ1-5, with 10 bases aligning to TRBD1. Trimming removed 5 bases from V and 6 bases from J; junction bases left unmatched: 4. The CDR3 sequence is 14 residues long. The germline gives CDR1 MNHEY, CDR2 SVGAGI. The CDR3 bases are TGTGCCAGCAGTAGGACAGGGGGGGCTCAGCCCCAGCATTTT. Translated, it gives CASSRTGGAQPQHF.

A note on this clonotype: The final CDR3 position lacks the conserved phenylalanine or tryptophan, pointing to a likely read error. Because the CDR3's place on the DNA is in doubt, the DNA is left out and the CDR3 is given as listed by TCRdb. This rearrangement joins TRBV6-1 to TRBJ1-5. Ends included, the CDR3 has 15 residues. Germline V CDR1 and CDR2: MNHNS, SASEGT. The CDR3 loop reads CAISERGLGNQPKHY.

Turning to this clonotype: One end of the junction is discordant with germline, which a read error may explain. The rearrangement uses TRBV11-2 and TRBJ2-7, with D perhaps matching TRBD2 (8 bases). The CDR3 totals 15 residues. The germline V gene has CDR1 SGHAT and CDR2 FQNNGV. The CDR3 DNA is TGTGTCAGCAGCCAATATTCGGGAGGGGGCTATGATCAGTACTTC. Translated, it gives CVSSQYSGGGYDQYF.